This T cell receptor beta chain was obtained from a study of identifying expanded T cells in peripheral blood. Overall study results and limits: Approximately two-week clone count variance significantly increased as total template count grew.

In the case of this clone: Its antigen remains unidentified.

Here immunoSEQ multiplex PCR was the method, and the copy in TCRdb shows in-frame clones only, minus some. The sample carries approximately 120,000 clones, approximately 84% recorded once. Germline V gene lookup returns CDR1 KGHSH and CDR2 LQKENI. This CDR3 is 15 amino acids long. Trimming cost V 2 bases and J 1 base, with 10 bases left between them. The chain uses TRBV18 and TRBJ2-3; D call uncertain. Sequenced sample: blood. The origin of this receptor is a person between 18 and 75 years old in good health. CDR3 nucleotide sequence: TGTGCCAGCTCACCATTTCTCTCTCGCACAGATACGCAGTATTTT. It yields the protein CASSPFLSRTDTQYF.